This T cell receptor beta chain was captured in a study of T cells in Graves' hyperthyroidism and ophthalmopathy. Amplified TCR beta CDR3 regions came from RNA transcripts. HTBI primers were used for first-round RT-PCR of the TCR CDR3. TCRdb used MiXCR to reprocess the multiplex PCR reads, holding one entry per CDR3 protein. The repertoire consists of roughly 290,000 distinct CDR3 sequences, with approximately 15% occurring once and the leading ten covering less than 8%. Study results and caveats: In blood, most of the thyroid clonotypes expanded above 0.001 were also present.

The CDR3 sequence is 14 residues long. The germline V gene has CDR1 MDHEN and CDR2 SYDVKM. J gave up 4 bases and V 4 bases, and 5 bases lay outside the gene matches. This clonotype was detected many times. Its specificity is unknown. The V gene is TRBV28, the J gene TRBJ2-7; the match to TRBD1 covers 9 bases. The sequenced sample consisted of blood. The sequence came from a woman between 40 and 55 years old with Graves' hyperthyroidism. CDR3 protein: CASSSGQGPYEQYF. The CDR3 region has the DNA TGTGCCAGCAGTTCCGGACAGGGGCCGTACGAGCAGTACTTC.